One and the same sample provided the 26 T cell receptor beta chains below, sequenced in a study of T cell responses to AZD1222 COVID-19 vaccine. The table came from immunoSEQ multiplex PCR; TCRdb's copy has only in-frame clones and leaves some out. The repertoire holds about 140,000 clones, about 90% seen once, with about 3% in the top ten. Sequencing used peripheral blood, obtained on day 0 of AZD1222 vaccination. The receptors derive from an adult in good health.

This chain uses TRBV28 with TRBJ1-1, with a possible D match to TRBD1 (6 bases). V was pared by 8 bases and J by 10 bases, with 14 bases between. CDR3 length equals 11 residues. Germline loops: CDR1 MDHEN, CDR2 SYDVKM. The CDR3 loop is CASSSGGPAFF. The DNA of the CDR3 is TGTGCCAGCTCTTCTGGGGGGCCAGCTTTCTTT.

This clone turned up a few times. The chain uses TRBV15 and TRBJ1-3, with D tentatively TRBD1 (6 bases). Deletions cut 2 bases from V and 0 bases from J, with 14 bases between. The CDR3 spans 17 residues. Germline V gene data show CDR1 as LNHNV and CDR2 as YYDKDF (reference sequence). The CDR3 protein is CATSRWIQGFSGNTIYF. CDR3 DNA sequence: TGTGCCACCAGCAGATGGATACAGGGATTCTCTGGAAACACCATATATTTT.

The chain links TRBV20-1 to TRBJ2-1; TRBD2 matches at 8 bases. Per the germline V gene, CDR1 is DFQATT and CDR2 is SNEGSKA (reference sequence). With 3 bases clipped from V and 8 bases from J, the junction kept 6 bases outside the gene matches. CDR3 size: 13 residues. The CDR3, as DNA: TGCAGTGCTAGTAGCGGGAATGACGATGAGCAGTTCTTC. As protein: CSASSGNDDEQFF.

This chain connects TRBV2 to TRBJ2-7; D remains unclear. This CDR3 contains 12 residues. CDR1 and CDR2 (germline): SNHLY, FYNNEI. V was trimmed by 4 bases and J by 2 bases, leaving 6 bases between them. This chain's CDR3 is CASSGDTYEQYF. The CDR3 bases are TGTGCCAGCAGTGGAGATACCTACGAGCAGTACTTC.

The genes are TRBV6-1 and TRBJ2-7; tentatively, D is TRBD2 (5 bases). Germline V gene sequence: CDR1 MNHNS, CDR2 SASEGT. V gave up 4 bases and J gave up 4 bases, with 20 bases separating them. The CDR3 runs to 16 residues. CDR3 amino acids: CASSASEASSLYEQYF. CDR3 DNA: TGTGCCAGCAGTGCCTCGGAGGCTAGCAGTTTATACGAGCAGTACTTC.

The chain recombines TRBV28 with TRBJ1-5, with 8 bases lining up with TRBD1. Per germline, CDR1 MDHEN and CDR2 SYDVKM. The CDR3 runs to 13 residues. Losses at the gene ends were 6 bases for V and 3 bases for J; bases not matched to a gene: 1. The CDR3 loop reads CASRDRDNQPQHF. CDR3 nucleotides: TGTGCCAGCAGGGACAGGGACAATCAGCCCCAGCATTTT.

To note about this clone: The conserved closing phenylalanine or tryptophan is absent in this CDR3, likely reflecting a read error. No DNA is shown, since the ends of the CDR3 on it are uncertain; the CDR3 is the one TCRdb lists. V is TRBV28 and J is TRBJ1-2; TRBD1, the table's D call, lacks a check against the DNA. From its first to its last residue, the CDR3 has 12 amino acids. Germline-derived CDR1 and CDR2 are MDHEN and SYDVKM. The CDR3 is CASGPTGRLEQS.

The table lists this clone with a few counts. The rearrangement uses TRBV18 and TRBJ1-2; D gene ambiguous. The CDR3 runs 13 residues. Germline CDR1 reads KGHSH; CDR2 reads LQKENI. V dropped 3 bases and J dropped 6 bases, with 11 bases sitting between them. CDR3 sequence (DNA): TGTGCCAGCTCACCCATGAGGAACGATGGCTACACCTTC. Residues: CASSPMRNDGYTF.

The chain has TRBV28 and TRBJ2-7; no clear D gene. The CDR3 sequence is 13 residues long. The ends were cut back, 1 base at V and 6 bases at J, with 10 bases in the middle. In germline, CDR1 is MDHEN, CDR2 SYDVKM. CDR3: CASSLSPTPEQYF. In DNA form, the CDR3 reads TGTGCCAGCAGTTTATCCCCAACACCCGAGCAGTACTTC. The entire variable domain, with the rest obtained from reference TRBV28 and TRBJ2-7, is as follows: DVKVTQSSRYLVKRTGEKVFLECVQDMDHENMFWYRQDPGLGLRLIYFSYDVKMKEKGDIPEGYSVSREKKERFSLILESASTNQTSMYLCASSLSPTPEQYFGPGTRLTVT.

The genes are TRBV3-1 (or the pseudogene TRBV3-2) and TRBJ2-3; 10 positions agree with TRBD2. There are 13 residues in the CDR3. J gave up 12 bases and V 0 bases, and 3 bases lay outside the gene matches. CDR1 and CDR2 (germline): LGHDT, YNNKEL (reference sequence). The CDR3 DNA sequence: TGTGCCAGCAGCCAAGATCAGCGGGAGGGCCAGTATTTT. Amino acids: CASSQDQREGQYF.

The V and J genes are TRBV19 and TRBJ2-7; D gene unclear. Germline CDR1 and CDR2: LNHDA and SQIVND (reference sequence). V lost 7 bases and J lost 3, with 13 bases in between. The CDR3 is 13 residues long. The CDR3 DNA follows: TGTGCCAGTAACGCCCGCTGGGACTACGAGCAGTACTTC. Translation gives CASNARWDYEQYF.

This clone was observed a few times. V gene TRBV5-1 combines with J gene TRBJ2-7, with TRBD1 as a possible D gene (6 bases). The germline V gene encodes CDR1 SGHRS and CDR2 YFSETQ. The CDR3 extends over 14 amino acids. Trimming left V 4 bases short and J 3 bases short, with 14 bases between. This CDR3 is CASSIGQNLYEQYF. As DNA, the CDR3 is TGCGCCAGCAGCATCGGACAGAACCTCTACGAGCAGTACTTC.

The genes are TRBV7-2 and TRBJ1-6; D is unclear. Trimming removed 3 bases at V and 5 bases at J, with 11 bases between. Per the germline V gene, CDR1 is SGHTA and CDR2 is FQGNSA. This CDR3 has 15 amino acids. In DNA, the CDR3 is TGTGCCAGCAGCTTTAGGTCCGCGAATAATTCACCCCTCCACTTT. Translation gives CASSFRSANNSPLHF.

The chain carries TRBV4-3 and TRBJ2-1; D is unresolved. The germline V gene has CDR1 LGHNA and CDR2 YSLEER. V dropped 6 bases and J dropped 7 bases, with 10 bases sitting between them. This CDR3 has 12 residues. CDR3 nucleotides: TGCGCCAGCAGTTCCCTCCTTAATGAGCAGTTCTTC. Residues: CASSSLLNEQFF.

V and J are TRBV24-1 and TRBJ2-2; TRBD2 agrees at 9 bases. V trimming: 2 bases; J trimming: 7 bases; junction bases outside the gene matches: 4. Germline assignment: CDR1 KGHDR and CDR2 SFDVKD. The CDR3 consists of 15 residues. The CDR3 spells CATSDYSGSVGELFF. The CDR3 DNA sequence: TGTGCCACCAGTGATTATAGCGGGAGCGTCGGGGAGCTGTTTTTT.

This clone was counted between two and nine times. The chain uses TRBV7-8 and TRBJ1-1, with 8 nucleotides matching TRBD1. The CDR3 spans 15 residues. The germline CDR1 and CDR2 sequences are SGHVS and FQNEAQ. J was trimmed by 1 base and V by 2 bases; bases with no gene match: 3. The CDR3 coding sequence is TGTGCCAGCAGCTTACGGACAGGGTGGAACACTGAAGCTTTCTTT. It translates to CASSLRTGWNTEAFF.

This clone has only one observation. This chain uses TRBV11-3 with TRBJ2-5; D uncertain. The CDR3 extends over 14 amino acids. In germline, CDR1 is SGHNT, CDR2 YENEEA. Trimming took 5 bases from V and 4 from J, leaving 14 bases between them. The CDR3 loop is CASSVNSPRETQYF. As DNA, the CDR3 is TGTGCCAGCAGCGTAAACAGCCCGAGAGAGACCCAGTACTTC.

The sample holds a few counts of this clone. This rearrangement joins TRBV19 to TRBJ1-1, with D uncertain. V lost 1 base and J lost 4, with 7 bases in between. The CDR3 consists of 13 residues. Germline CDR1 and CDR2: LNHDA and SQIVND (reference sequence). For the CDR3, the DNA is TGTGCCAGTAGTATAGCGGGAGGCACTGAAGCTTTCTTT. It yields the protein CASSIAGGTEAFF.

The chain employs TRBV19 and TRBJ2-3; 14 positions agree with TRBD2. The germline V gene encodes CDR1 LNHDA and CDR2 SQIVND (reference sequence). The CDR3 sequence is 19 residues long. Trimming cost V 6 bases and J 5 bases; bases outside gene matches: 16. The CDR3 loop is CASSLRSGTSGRREDTQYF. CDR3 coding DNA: TGTGCCAGTAGCCTACGCTCCGGGACTAGCGGGAGAAGGGAAGATACGCAGTATTTT.

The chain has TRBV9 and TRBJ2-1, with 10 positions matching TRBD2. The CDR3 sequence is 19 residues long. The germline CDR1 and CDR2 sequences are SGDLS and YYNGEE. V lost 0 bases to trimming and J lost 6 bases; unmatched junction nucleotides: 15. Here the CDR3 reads CASSVAYELAGVTVNEQFF. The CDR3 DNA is TGTGCCAGCAGCGTAGCTTATGAGCTAGCGGGAGTCACGGTCAATGAGCAGTTCTTC.

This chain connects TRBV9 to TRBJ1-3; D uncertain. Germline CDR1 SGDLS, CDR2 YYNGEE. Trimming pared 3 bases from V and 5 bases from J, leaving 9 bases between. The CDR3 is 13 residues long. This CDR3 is CASSAAHRNTIYF. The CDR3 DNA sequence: TGTGCCAGCAGCGCGGCACACAGAAACACCATATATTTT.

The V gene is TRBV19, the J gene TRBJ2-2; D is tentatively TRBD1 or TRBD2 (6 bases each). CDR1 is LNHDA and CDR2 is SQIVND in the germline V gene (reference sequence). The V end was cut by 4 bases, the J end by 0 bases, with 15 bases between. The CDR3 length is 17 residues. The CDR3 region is CASSTQGGLANTGELFF. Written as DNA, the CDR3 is TGTGCCAGTAGTACACAGGGAGGATTAGCGAACACCGGGGAGCTGTTTTTT.

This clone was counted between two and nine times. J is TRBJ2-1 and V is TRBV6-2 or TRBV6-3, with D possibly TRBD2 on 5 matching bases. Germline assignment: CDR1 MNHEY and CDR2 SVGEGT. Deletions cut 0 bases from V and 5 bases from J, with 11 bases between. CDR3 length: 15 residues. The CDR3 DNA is TGTGCCAGCAGTTACTCGAGGGTAGGGAACAATGAGCAGTTCTTC. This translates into CASSYSRVGNNEQFF.

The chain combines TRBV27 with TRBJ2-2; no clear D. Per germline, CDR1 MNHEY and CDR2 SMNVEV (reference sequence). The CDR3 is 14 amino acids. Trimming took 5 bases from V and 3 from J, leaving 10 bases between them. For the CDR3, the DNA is TGTGCCAGCAGTCCACCCGGCGACACCGGGGAGCTGTTTTTT. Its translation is CASSPPGDTGELFF.

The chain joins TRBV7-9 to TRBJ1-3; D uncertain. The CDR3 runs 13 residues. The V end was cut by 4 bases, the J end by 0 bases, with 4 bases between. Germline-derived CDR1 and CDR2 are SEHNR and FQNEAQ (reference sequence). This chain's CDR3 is CASSSGSGNTIYF. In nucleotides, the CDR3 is TGTGCCAGCAGCTCCGGCTCTGGAAACACCATATATTTT. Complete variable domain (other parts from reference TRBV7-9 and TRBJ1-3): DTGVSQNPRHKITKRGQNVTFRCDPISEHNRLYWYRQTLGQGPEFLTYFQNEAQLEKSRLLSDRFSAERPKGSFSTLEIQRTEQGDSAMYLCASSSGSGNTIYFGEGSWLTVV.

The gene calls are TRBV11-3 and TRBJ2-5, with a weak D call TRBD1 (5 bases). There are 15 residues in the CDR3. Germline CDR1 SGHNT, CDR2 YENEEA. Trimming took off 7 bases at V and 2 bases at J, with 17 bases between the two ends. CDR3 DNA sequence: TGTGCCAGCACCCCAGGGCTAGGACCTCAAGAGACCCAGTACTTC. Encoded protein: CASTPGLGPQETQYF.